Shown below are 9 T cell receptor beta chains from a single sample sequenced in a study of blood T cell repertoires in COVID-19. The table came from immunoSEQ multiplex PCR; TCRdb's copy has only in-frame clones and leaves some out. The data contain around 200,000 clones, around 83% of them singletons. The specimen was peripheral blood. The receptors originated from a man aged 40-55 years with active or convalescent COVID-19.

The chain combines TRBV5-4 with TRBJ2-4; D is perhaps TRBD2 (5 bases). Trimming shortened V by 0 bases and J by 8 bases, and 21 bases separated the two germline ends. Germline-derived CDR1 and CDR2 are SGHNT and YYREEE (reference sequence). The CDR3 has 17 amino acids. CDR3 coding DNA: TGTGCCAGCAGCTTGGACCGGCTAGCCGGACCTATGGACATTCAGTACTTC. Protein: CASSLDRLAGPMDIQYF.

This clone was seen only once. V is TRBV5-5 and J is TRBJ2-1; D is perhaps TRBD1 (5 bases). Germline lookup yields CDR1 SGHKS and CDR2 YYEKEE (reference sequence). This CDR3 is built from 15 residues. Trimming took 2 bases from V and 3 from J, leaving 12 bases between them. The CDR3 loop is CASSFRDRVYNEQFF. The DNA of the CDR3 is TGTGCCAGCAGCTTTCGCGACAGAGTCTACAATGAGCAGTTCTTC. The variable domain in full, completed from reference TRBV5-5 and TRBJ2-1, reads DAGVTQSPTHLIKTRGQQVTLRCSPISGHKSVSWYQQVLGQGPQFIFQYYEKEERGRGNFPDRFSARQFPNYSSELNVNALLLGDSALYLCASSFRDRVYNEQFFGPGTRLTVL.

The sample holds a few counts of this clone. The same CDR3 can be traced to other DNA sequences in this sample. V gene TRBV20-1 combines with J gene TRBJ1-4; D gene unclear. V was shortened by 5 bases and J by 8 bases, with 9 bases between the two germline ends. Germline CDR1 reads DFQATT; CDR2 reads SNEGSKA (reference sequence). There are 11 residues in the CDR3. The CDR3 sequence is CSAGRGEKLFF. CDR3 in DNA: TGCAGTGCTGGCCGGGGAGAAAAACTGTTTTTT.

The chain joins TRBV27 to TRBJ1-2; 7 bases are shared with TRBD1. The CDR3 is 15 residues long. CDR1 is MNHEY, CDR2 SMNVEV, per germline (reference sequence). Unmatched junction bases numbered 7, after V lost 5 bases and J lost 1 base. This CDR3 is CASSRQGGFNYGYTF. The CDR3 nucleotides read TGTGCCAGCAGTCGACAGGGAGGCTTTAACTATGGCTACACCTTC.

The chain has TRBV30 and TRBJ1-6, with D perhaps matching TRBD1 (5 bases). Trimming took off 3 bases at V and 7 bases at J, with 10 bases between the two ends. The CDR3 contains 13 residues. CDR1 is GTSNPN, CDR2 SVGIG, per germline (reference sequence). CDR3 nucleotide sequence: TGTGCCTGGAGCCAGGGCCCGAATTCACCCCTCCACTTT. This sequence encodes CAWSQGPNSPLHF.

The chain couples TRBV24-1 to TRBJ2-1; tentative D call: TRBD2 (5 bases). With 3 bases removed from V and 3 bases from J, the gap between germline ends came to 14 bases. The CDR3 contains 16 residues. Germline CDR1 KGHDR, CDR2 SFDVKD. CDR3 DNA sequence: TGTGCCACCAGTGATGTGAGGGTGACGGGCTACAATGAGCAGTTCTTC. This sequence encodes CATSDVRVTGYNEQFF.

Written as DNA, the CDR3 is TGTGCCAGTAGTATAATCCTCCTGGGGACAGGGGGCACTGAAGCTTTCTTT. Translated: CASSIILLGTGGTEAFF. The V and J genes are TRBV19 and TRBJ1-1; 11 positions agree with TRBD1. Germline loops: CDR1 LNHDA, CDR2 SQIVND (reference sequence). The CDR3 spans 17 residues. V dropped 2 bases and J dropped 4; count of bases not matched to a gene: 9.

The CDR3: CASSGDRDTEAFF. CDR3 coding DNA: TGCGCCAGCAGCGGGGACAGGGACACTGAAGCTTTCTTT. The chain links TRBV5-1 to TRBJ1-1, with TRBD1 matching 9 bases. Germline V gene data show CDR1 as SGHRS and CDR2 as YFSETQ. The CDR3 consists of 13 residues. V was clipped by 4 bases and J by 3 bases; unmatched bases: 1.

Notes on this clone: This sample also contains other DNA sequences that code for the same CDR3. The chain couples TRBV6-6 to TRBJ1-6; D unresolved. V was trimmed by 2 bases and J by 5 bases, leaving 7 bases between them. CDR1 and CDR2 (germline): MNHNY, SVGAGI (reference sequence). There are 14 residues in the CDR3. The CDR3 DNA follows: TGTGCCAGCAGTTACCCAGAAGATAATTCACCCCTCCACTTT. It codes for CASSYPEDNSPLHF.